The present T cell receptor beta chain was sequenced within a study of a mutant IDH1 vaccine in newly diagnosed glioma (dated by TCRdb to the early 2020s). For the wider study: Vaccination started 4-6 weeks after radiotherapy alone, or was given together with temozolomide cycles in the groups whose treatment included chemotherapy. The roughly 32 treated patients were roughly 60% male and 37.5% female, with a mean age of approximately 40 years. Prior to enrollment, standard therapy consisting of radiotherapy alone, temozolomide alone, or radiochemotherapy with temozolomide had been administered to patients, with the combination being received by most patients. The week-35 safety follow-up was designated visit V12, and the week-47 end of study was designated visit V13. Six visits were used for peripheral blood collection: V03 (baseline), V05, V07, V10, V12 and V13. For exploratory analyses, longitudinal TCRB deep sequencing was carried out in around 24 treated patients wherever samples were available.

Worth noting for this clone: There is no known antigen for this receptor. Qualities for individual bases were not recorded, and no much larger clone is one base off.

General findings and caveats noted by the study authors: Availability determined which PBMC samples were chosen for TCRB deep sequencing. No apparent relationship was observed between pseudoprogression and alterations in the top peripheral T cell clonotypes detected by TCRB sequencing. Immune responses induced by the vaccine were seen in 93.3% of patients across multiple MHC alleles. It was noted by the authors that analyses of patient blood samples could not be reproduced owing to sample limitations.

Sample time point, as interpreted from the label and publication: week 47, end of study. Every vaccine dose consisted of 300 ug of a 20-mer mutant IDH1 peptide in Montanide, administered subcutaneously together with topical imiquimod. Patients received eight vaccinations in weeks 1, 3, 5, 7, 11, 15, 19 and 23, corresponding to visits V03 through V10. Donors had newly diagnosed WHO grade 3 or 4 IDH1-mutant astrocytomas with loss of nuclear ATRX. The samples were drawn from NOA16, a multicentre, single-arm, open-label phase I trial in Germany that tested a mutant IDH1 peptide vaccine in humans for the first time. Genomic DNA for TCRB sequencing was isolated from EDTA blood with the DNeasy Blood and Tissue Kit. Compared with germline, V lacks 1 base and J lacks 2 bases; bases without a gene match: 6. Sequences SGHDN (CDR1) and FVKESK (CDR2) are obtained from the germline V gene. The CDR3 measures 17 amino acids from cysteine to phenylalanine. Of all the DNA, just the CDR3 is kept, 51 bases in frame from base 1.

The library came from the immunoSEQ multiplex PCR assay. The hsTCRB Kit was used according to the manufacturer's protocol to amplify rearranged TCR beta chain sequences. Sequencing of TCRB libraries was carried out on an Illumina MiSeq. In the source study's methods: The proprietary platform of the kit vendor was used for demultiplexing, trimming and gene mapping. The table comes from immuneACCESS by way of TCRdb, which keeps in-frame sequences with V and J called. Part of the clones is missing from these tables; in studies checked, under half for an unresolved V gene and the rest for unknown reasons. That table is the source of V, J and clone size, and D and trimming were worked out from the DNA. In this sample the table shows about 34,000 clones, around nine tenths of which occur a single time. Together, the top ten hold about 12% of the sample.

This sample comprised PBMCs, obtained from a glioma patient whose treatment included an IDH1 peptide vaccine. The rearrangement joined TRBV14 to TRBJ2-1, with 9 central nucleotides matching TRBD1. This sequence was found in a woman between 25 and 40 years old with glioma. The nucleotide sequence is given as TGTGCCAGCAGCCAAGGATCGGACAGGGGAGCCTACAATGAGCAGTTCTTC. The encoded protein is CASSQGSDRGAYNEQFF.